What follows are 27 T cell receptor beta chains derived from one specimen sequenced in a study of cytomegalovirus exposure and HLA in healthy donors (dated by TCRdb to 2017 to 2019). The library was made by the immunoSEQ multiplex PCR assay. The multiplex PCR relied on a mix of 60 forward primers for TCR Vbeta segments and 13 reverse primers for TCR Jbeta segments. The immuneACCESS repertoire file appears here via TCRdb, limited to in-frame rearrangements. These files lack a portion of the clones; in checked studies, under half of the deficit traces to unresolved V genes, and the cause of the others is not known. This sample gives 250,000 or so clones in total; around nine tenths of them show up just once. 1.7% of the sample is in the top ten clones. The specimen was PBMCs. These TCRs come from a girl aged 2 to 10 in good health and CMV-seronegative.

The gene calls are TRBV19 and TRBJ2-1, with 13 bases identical to TRBD2. With V trimmed by 6 bases and J by 2 bases, 1 base remained unmatched. Germline CDR1 is LNHDA and CDR2 is SQIVND (reference sequence). The CDR3 runs to 15 residues. CDR3 residues: CASRTSGGAYNEQFF. DNA for the CDR3: TGTGCCAGTAGAACTAGCGGGGGGGCCTACAATGAGCAGTTCTTC.

V is TRBV2 and J is TRBJ2-1, with 9 bases matching TRBD2. Trimming at V came to 2 bases and at J to 6 bases, leaving 11 bases not matched to a gene. CDR3 size: 17 residues. Germline assignment: CDR1 SNHLY and CDR2 FYNNEI. CDR3 in amino acids: CASSESRLAGRTNEQFF. CDR3 DNA sequence: TGTGCCAGCAGTGAAAGCCGGCTAGCGGGACGTACCAATGAGCAGTTCTTC.

The V gene is TRBV7-9, the J gene TRBJ1-2, with 7 bases matching TRBD1. The junction had 3 bases not matched to a gene; V was cut back by 5 bases and J by 0 bases. The CDR3 is made up of 14 amino acids. In germline, CDR1 is SEHNR, CDR2 FQNEAQ (reference sequence). The CDR3 DNA reads TGTGCCAGCAGCACACAGGGGTCTAACTATGGCTACACCTTC. It yields the protein CASSTQGSNYGYTF.

The chain recombines TRBV6-1 with TRBJ2-7; D call uncertain. Trimming removed 7 bases from V and 5 bases from J, with 6 bases in between. CDR1 MNHNS and CDR2 SASEGT come from the germline V gene. There are 10 residues in the CDR3. The DNA for the CDR3 is TGTGCCAGCAACCACAACGAGCAGTACTTC. It specifies CASNHNEQYF.

V is TRBV6-1 and J is TRBJ2-3; TRBD1 matches 8 bases. The germline gives CDR1 MNHNS, CDR2 SASEGT. The CDR3 covers 15 residues. The J segment lost 1 base and the V segment lost 3 bases, leaving 3 bases of the junction unmatched. The CDR3 region is CASSDPGQGTDTQYF. The CDR3 DNA is TGTGCCAGCAGTGACCCGGGACAGGGCACAGATACGCAGTATTTT.

In DNA form, the CDR3 reads TGTGCCATCAGTGACCAGGACAGCGTCGATCAGCCCCAGCATTTT. Translation: CAISDQDSVDQPQHF. V is TRBV10-3 and J is TRBJ1-5; perhaps TRBD1 as D (6 bases). Germline V lookup: CDR1 ENHRY, CDR2 SYGVKD. This CDR3 comprises 15 residues. The V end lost 3 bases, the J end lost 5 bases, and 14 bases lay between the germline ends.

The rearrangement uses TRBV21-1 and TRBJ2-1; TRBD2 is the table's D call and was not checked against the DNA. TRBV21-1 is a pseudogene locus. The CDR3 totals 20 residues. CDR3 DNA: TGTGCCAGCAGCCCGTGGACTAGCGGGGGGGTGGGTTCAATTGGGAATGAGCAGTTCTTC. Residues: CASSPWTSGGVGSIGNEQFF.

V is TRBV19 and J is TRBJ1-4; maybe TRBD1 (6 bases). The V end lost 6 bases, the J end lost 0 bases, and 11 bases lay between the germline ends. Per the germline V gene, CDR1 is LNHDA and CDR2 is SQIVND (reference sequence). CDR3 length equals 15 residues. CDR3 sequence: CASSRTVPTNEKLFF. In nucleotides, the CDR3 is TGTGCCAGTAGCCGGACAGTGCCAACTAATGAAAAACTGTTTTTT.

This chain joins TRBV6-7 and TRBJ2-1, with 9 nucleotides matching TRBD2. TRBV6-7 counts as an open reading frame of uncertain function. The CDR3 length is 15 residues. Trimming removed 0 bases from V and 8 bases from J; junction bases left unmatched: 5. CDR3 region: CASSYSAGGPYEQFF. CDR3 nucleotides: TGTGCCAGCAGTTACTCTGCGGGGGGGCCCTATGAGCAGTTCTTC.

Details on this clone: Germline is not matched at one junction end, which may reflect a read error. The chain carries TRBV11-3 and TRBJ2-1; D unclear. Germline V gives CDR1 SGHNT, CDR2 YENEEA. The length of the CDR3 is 12 residues. The CDR3 DNA sequence: TGTGCCAGCAGCCCCTCCCACAATGAGCAGTTCTTC. Amino acid sequence: CASSPSHNEQFF.

This clone was counted a single time. This chain joins TRBV10-3 and TRBJ2-7; 9 bases line up with TRBD1. Germline trimming cut 5 bases from V and 3 bases from J; bases unmatched to any gene: 5. The CDR3 consists of 14 residues. In germline, CDR1 is ENHRY, CDR2 SYGVKD. CDR3 amino acids: CAISPGQGLYEQYF. DNA for the CDR3: TGTGCCATCAGTCCGGGACAGGGCCTCTACGAGCAGTACTTC.

The table lists this clone with a count of one. J is TRBJ1-2 and V is TRBV18; D not resolved. The CDR3 runs to 14 residues. The V gene's germline CDR1 is KGHSH and CDR2 LQKENI. V lost 2 bases and J lost 8, with 15 bases in between. CDR3 sequence reads: CASSPKSGSRGYTF. The CDR3, as DNA: TGTGCCAGCTCACCAAAATCTGGTTCCCGGGGCTACACCTTC.

The chain carries TRBV2 and TRBJ1-5, with TRBD1 matching over 7 bases. The CDR3 loop spans 14 amino acids. Germline CDR1 and CDR2: SNHLY and FYNNEI. Trimming at V came to 5 bases and at J to 6 bases, leaving 7 bases not matched to a gene. CDR3 nucleotide sequence: TGTGCCAGCAGTACACAGGGGACCGGTCAGCCCCAGCATTTT. Amino acids: CASSTQGTGQPQHF.

The chain has TRBV5-1 and TRBJ2-1; 11 bases align to TRBD1. The germline V gene has CDR1 SGHRS and CDR2 YFSETQ. The CDR3 totals 16 residues. The J segment lost 3 bases and the V segment lost 0 bases, leaving 2 bases of the junction unmatched. CDR3 region: CASSLDGTGGYNEQFF. Written as DNA, the CDR3 is TGCGCCAGCAGCTTGGATGGGACAGGGGGCTACAATGAGCAGTTCTTC.

This chain connects TRBV30 to TRBJ2-7; 9 nucleotides match TRBD1. After removal of 7 bases from V and 1 base from J, the junction contained 5 bases not matched to a gene. The germline CDR1 and CDR2 sequences are GTSNPN and SVGIG (reference sequence). The CDR3 is 13 amino acids. The CDR3 region has the DNA TGTGCCTCAAGCGGGACAGGGTCCTACGAGCAGTACTTC. Amino acids: CASSGTGSYEQYF.

The J gene is TRBJ2-5, the V gene TRBV4-2, with 9 bases matching TRBD2. The J call may not be correct, given that the DNA end is closer to TRBJ2-7. This CDR3 is 18 amino acids long. Germline V gene data show CDR1 as LGHNA and CDR2 as YNFKEQ. The CDR3 sequence: CASSQGVRAGGGLYEQYF. CDR3 DNA sequence: TGTGCCAGCAGCCAAGGGGTCAGAGCGGGAGGAGGGTTGTACGAGCAGTACTTC.

The chain carries TRBV5-1 and TRBJ2-2; the match to TRBD1 covers 8 bases. Germline-derived CDR1 and CDR2 are SGHRS and YFSETQ. V dropped 5 bases and J dropped 4; count of bases not matched to a gene: 13. The CDR3 totals 17 residues. CDR3 sequence: CASSPLGRTGSTGELFF. The CDR3 nucleotides read TGCGCCAGCAGTCCCTTAGGGCGGACAGGGAGCACCGGGGAGCTGTTTTTT.

This clone has more than one count but fewer than ten. This sample includes further DNA sequences coding for the same CDR3. V gene TRBV6-1 combines with J gene TRBJ2-3; D remains ambiguous. Germline V gives CDR1 MNHNS, CDR2 SASEGT. Trimming removed 4 bases from V and 0 bases from J, with 5 bases in between. The CDR3 loop spans 13 amino acids. DNA for the CDR3: TGTGCCAGCAGTGGCGGCAGCACAGATACGCAGTATTTT. It codes for CASSGGSTDTQYF.

This clone has a single count. The chain links TRBV15 to TRBJ1-1; D not resolved. V shed 0 bases and J shed 5 bases, with 7 bases lying between them. This CDR3 is built from 13 residues. Germline CDR1 is LNHNV and CDR2 is YYDKDF (reference sequence). The CDR3 protein is CATSRDRSTEAFF. DNA for the CDR3: TGTGCCACCAGCAGAGATCGGTCGACTGAAGCTTTCTTT.

This sequence joins TRBV30 and TRBJ2-3; tentative D call: TRBD2 (5 bases). CDR3 size: 14 residues. Germline V gives CDR1 GTSNPN, CDR2 SVGIG (reference sequence). V lost 2 bases to trimming and J lost 6 bases, with 15 bases between them. The CDR3 loop reads CAWSRSGPPDTQYF. The CDR3 bases are TGTGCCTGGAGTAGGAGCGGCCCTCCGGATACGCAGTATTTT.

The V call is TRBV6-4, the J call TRBJ1-1, with 9 positions matching TRBD1. Germline CDR1 reads MRHNA; CDR2 reads SNTAGT. With 6 bases clipped from V and 4 bases from J, the junction kept 9 bases outside the gene matches. The CDR3 has 15 residues. This chain's CDR3 is CASRAGTGRITEAFF. The CDR3 DNA sequence: TGTGCCAGCAGAGCCGGGACAGGGAGAATCACTGAAGCTTTCTTT.

The chain links TRBV5-1 to TRBJ2-1; D possibly corresponds to TRBD2 (6 bases). The germline V gene encodes CDR1 SGHRS and CDR2 YFSETQ. The CDR3 loop spans 18 amino acids. V was shortened by 4 bases and J by 3 bases, with 23 bases between the two germline ends. The CDR3 region has the DNA TGCGCCAGCAGCGCTGGAAACCGGGACTCCGCAGACTACAATGAGCAGTTCTTC. Its translation: CASSAGNRDSADYNEQFF.

The gene calls are TRBV5-6 and TRBJ2-5, with 9 bases fitting TRBD1. Germline values: CDR1 SGHDT, CDR2 YYEEEE. The trim removed 4 bases at V and 5 bases at J, leaving 3 bases unmatched. The CDR3 runs 13 residues. The CDR3 reads CASSEDRGETQYF. The CDR3 coding sequence is TGTGCCAGCAGCGAGGACAGGGGTGAGACCCAGTACTTC. Complete variable domain (other parts from reference TRBV5-6 and TRBJ2-5): DAGVTQSPTHLIKTRGQQVTLRCSPKSGHDTVSWYQQALGQGPQFIFQYYEEEERQRGNFPDRFSGHQFPNYSSELNVNALLLGDSALYLCASSEDRGETQYFGPGTRLLVL.

The rearrangement uses TRBV7-8 and TRBJ1-1; possibly TRBD1 for D (6 bases). Looked up from germline, CDR1 is SGHVS and CDR2 is FQNEAQ. Trimming took 3 bases from V and 3 from J, leaving 26 bases between them. CDR3 length: 19 residues. In nucleotides, the CDR3 is TGTGCCAGCAGCTTTAGTGGATTCAGGGGAAGTGGTTGGGACACTGAAGCTTTCTTT. Translation: CASSFSGFRGSGWDTEAFF.

The V gene is TRBV27, the J gene TRBJ1-2; 8 nucleotides agree with TRBD1. The CDR3 loop spans 17 amino acids. Germline CDR1 MNHEY, CDR2 SMNVEV (reference sequence). J gave up 6 bases and V 0 bases, and 12 bases lay outside the gene matches. The CDR3 DNA reads as TGTGCCAGCAGTTTATCGGTGGCAGGGGGCGCGGGTGATGGCTACACCTTC. Amino acid sequence: CASSLSVAGGAGDGYTF.

The rearrangement links TRBV2 to TRBJ2-3; D might be TRBD2 (6 bases). The CDR3 has 15 amino acids. V was shortened by 6 bases and J by 0 bases, with 13 bases between the two germline ends. From germline, CDR1 is SNHLY and CDR2 FYNNEI. The CDR3 spells CASREMGTSTDTQYF. The CDR3, as DNA: TGTGCCAGCAGAGAAATGGGGACTAGCACAGATACGCAGTATTTT.

The chain combines TRBV5-1 with TRBJ1-1, with a weak D call TRBD1 (6 bases). CDR3 length: 13 amino acids. Germline V gives CDR1 SGHRS, CDR2 YFSETQ. V lost 6 bases and J lost 1, with 10 bases in between. The CDR3 is CASNGQSNTEAFF. The CDR3, as DNA: TGCGCCAGCAACGGACAGTCGAACACTGAAGCTTTCTTT.